This is a list of T cell receptor beta chains from one sample in a study of T cells after yellow fever vaccination. TCRdb reanalysed the 5' RACE reads using MiXCR and keeps one entry per CDR3 protein. The data hold 40,000 to 50,000 distinct CDR3 sequences, with roughly 6.4% observed a single time. The source was CD8+ T cells not binding an NS4B(214-222) dextramer, sorted from PBMCs, collected 45 days after the yellow fever booster vaccination. Receptor source: a man aged 30 to 45 who received the YFV17D yellow fever vaccine. CDR3s include the opening cysteine and the closing phenylalanine or tryptophan. D genes are given only for firm matches. For some rows the clone size is stated as once, few or many, or as a class when expanded; others skip it.

v_call: TRBV29-1
d_call: TRBD2
clone_size: many
j_call: TRBJ2-5
cdr3_aa: CSAHTTSGQETQYF
cdr3_nt: TGCAGCGCTCACACGACTAGCGGCCAAGAGACCCAGTACTTC

v_call: TRBV27
d_call: .
clone_size: many
j_call: TRBJ2-5
cdr3_aa: CASSLSIGVQETQYF
cdr3_nt: TGTGCCAGCAGTTTATCGATTGGCGTCCAAGAGACCCAGTACTTC

v_call: TRBV19
d_call: TRBD2
clone_size: many
j_call: TRBJ2-2
cdr3_aa: CASSIDILAGGHTGELFF
cdr3_nt: TGTGCCAGTAGTATAGACATACTAGCGGGAGGCCACACCGGGGAGCTGTTTTTT

v_call: TRBV14
d_call: .
clone_size: many
j_call: TRBJ2-2
cdr3_aa: CASSQFHTNTGELFF
cdr3_nt: TGTGCCAGCAGCCAATTTCATACGAACACCGGGGAGCTGTTTTTT

v_call: TRBV6-5
d_call: .
clone_size: many
j_call: TRBJ1-2
cdr3_aa: CASSYSGGNLNGYTF
cdr3_nt: TGTGCCAGCAGTTACTCTGGGGGTAACCTTAATGGCTACACCTTC

v_call: TRBV5-8
d_call: .
clone_size: many
j_call: TRBJ2-6
cdr3_aa: CASSFDEDSGANVLTF
cdr3_nt: TGTGCCAGCAGCTTTGACGAGGACTCTGGGGCCAACGTCCTGACTTTC

v_call: TRBV3-1
d_call: .
clone_size: .
j_call: TRBJ2-7
cdr3_aa: CASSQDGGGAKYEQYF
cdr3_nt: TGTGCCAGCAGCCAAGACGGCGGAGGCGCCAAGTACGAGCAGTACTTC

v_call: TRBV2
d_call: .
clone_size: many
j_call: TRBJ1-4
cdr3_aa: CASRGFNEKLFF
cdr3_nt: TGTGCCTCCAGGGGCTTTAATGAAAAACTGTTTTTT

v_call: TRBV6-6
d_call: .
clone_size: .
j_call: TRBJ2-7
cdr3_aa: CASIKGDEQYF
cdr3_nt: TGTGCCAGCATAAAGGGGGACGAGCAGTACTTC

v_call: TRBV5-6
d_call: .
clone_size: many
j_call: TRBJ2-1
cdr3_aa: CASSFPSGEVSYNEQFF
cdr3_nt: TGTGCCAGCAGCTTTCCGTCGGGGGAAGTCTCCTACAATGAGCAGTTCTTC

v_call: TRBV24-1
d_call: TRBD1
clone_size: many
j_call: TRBJ2-1
cdr3_aa: CATSAGRGPSYNEQFF
cdr3_nt: TGTGCCACCAGTGCGGGCAGGGGGCCATCCTACAATGAGCAGTTCTTC

v_call: TRBV7-9
d_call: TRBD2
clone_size: many
j_call: TRBJ2-1
cdr3_aa: CASSKAGGNEQFF
cdr3_nt: TGTGCCAGCAGCAAAGCGGGAGGCAATGAGCAGTTCTTC

v_call: TRBV29-1
d_call: .
clone_size: many
j_call: TRBJ2-7
cdr3_aa: CSVEGGDSYEQYF
cdr3_nt: TGCAGCGTGGAGGGGGGGGACAGCTACGAGCAGTACTTC

v_call: TRBV5-1
d_call: .
clone_size: many
j_call: TRBJ2-3
cdr3_aa: CASSLPGSTDTQYF
cdr3_nt: TGCGCCAGCAGCTTGCCCGGTAGCACAGATACGCAGTATTTT

v_call: TRBV27
d_call: .
clone_size: few
j_call: TRBJ1-1
cdr3_aa: CASLRAGMNTEAFF
cdr3_nt: TGTGCCAGTCTTCGGGCGGGGATGAACACTGAAGCTTTCTTT

v_call: TRBV6-5
d_call: TRBD2
clone_size: many
j_call: TRBJ2-1
cdr3_aa: CASAQRSGRGNEQFF
cdr3_nt: TGTGCCAGCGCCCAGCGAAGCGGGAGGGGCAATGAGCAGTTCTTC

v_call: TRBV5-1
d_call: TRBD1
clone_size: many
j_call: TRBJ2-2
cdr3_aa: CASSPDRGPTGELFF
cdr3_nt: TGCGCCAGCAGCCCGGACAGGGGACCCACCGGGGAGCTGTTTTTT

v_call: TRBV4-3
d_call: TRBD2
clone_size: many
j_call: TRBJ2-2
cdr3_aa: CASSATSGPNTGELFF
cdr3_nt: TGCGCCAGCAGCGCAACTAGCGGACCGAACACCGGGGAGCTGTTTTTT

v_call: TRBV7-3
d_call: .
clone_size: many
j_call: TRBJ2-4
cdr3_aa: CASSVDIQYF
cdr3_nt: TGTGCCAGCAGCGTAGACATTCAGTACTTC

v_call: TRBV24-1
d_call: .
clone_size: many
j_call: TRBJ2-3
cdr3_aa: CATSGPPGWADTQYF
cdr3_nt: TGTGCCACCAGCGGGCCTCCCGGATGGGCAGATACGCAGTATTTT

v_call: TRBV11-2
d_call: TRBD1
clone_size: many
j_call: TRBJ1-2
cdr3_aa: CASSFTGEYGYTF
cdr3_nt: TGTGCCAGCAGCTTTACAGGGGAATATGGCTACACCTTC

v_call: TRBV5-8
d_call: TRBD2
clone_size: .
j_call: TRBJ2-1
cdr3_aa: CASSKDLAGGYNEQFF
cdr3_nt: TGTGCCAGCAGTAAAGATCTAGCGGGAGGCTACAATGAGCAGTTCTTC

v_call: TRBV12-3/TRBV12-4
d_call: TRBD2
clone_size: .
j_call: TRBJ2-1
cdr3_aa: CAFSLTAGVSVSYNEQFF
cdr3_nt: TGTGCCTTCAGTTTAACCGCGGGGGTTAGCGTCTCCTACAATGAGCAGTTCTTC

v_call: TRBV20-1
d_call: .
clone_size: many
j_call: TRBJ2-2
cdr3_aa: CSAPEAGELFF
cdr3_nt: TGCAGTGCCCCAGAGGCCGGGGAGCTGTTTTTT